This T cell receptor beta chain emerged from a study of cytomegalovirus exposure and HLA in healthy donors. Primers: 60 Vbeta forward and 13 Jbeta reverse. Data came from immunoSEQ multiplex PCR; TCRdb stores just in-frame clones and leaves some out. The table shows about 120,000 clones, with more than 65% occurring only once. CDR1 and CDR2 (germline): SGHDT, YYEEEE. V shed 3 bases and J shed 1 base, with 11 bases lying between them. The CDR3 extends over 16 amino acids. This clonotype originated in a man aged 40-50 years in good health and CMV-seropositive. The rearrangement uses TRBV5-6 and TRBJ1-6, with a tentative D call TRBD1 (5 bases). Sample: PBMCs. The CDR3 sequence: CASSSTGRSYNSPLHF. The CDR3 bases are TGTGCCAGCAGCTCTACAGGTCGGTCCTATAATTCACCCCTCCACTTT.